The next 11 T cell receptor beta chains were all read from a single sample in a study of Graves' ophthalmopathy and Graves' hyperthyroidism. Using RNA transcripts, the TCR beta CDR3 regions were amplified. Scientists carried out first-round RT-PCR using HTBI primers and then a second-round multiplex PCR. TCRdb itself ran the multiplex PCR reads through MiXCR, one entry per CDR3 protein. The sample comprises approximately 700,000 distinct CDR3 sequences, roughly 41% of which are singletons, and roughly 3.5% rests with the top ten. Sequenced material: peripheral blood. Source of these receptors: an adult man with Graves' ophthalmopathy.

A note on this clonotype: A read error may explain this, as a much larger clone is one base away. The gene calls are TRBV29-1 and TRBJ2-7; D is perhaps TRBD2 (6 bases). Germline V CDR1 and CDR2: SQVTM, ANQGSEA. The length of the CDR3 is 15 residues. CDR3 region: CSVEDLGGLGYEQCF. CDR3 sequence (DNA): TGCAGCGTTGAAGATCTCGGGGGTCTGGGGTACGAGCAGTGCTTC.

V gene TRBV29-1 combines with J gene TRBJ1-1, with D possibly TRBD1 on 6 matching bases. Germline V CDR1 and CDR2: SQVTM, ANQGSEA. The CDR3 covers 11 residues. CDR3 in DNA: TGCAGTGCCAGCAGGGGCACTGAAGCTTTCTTT. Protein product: CSASRGTEAFF.

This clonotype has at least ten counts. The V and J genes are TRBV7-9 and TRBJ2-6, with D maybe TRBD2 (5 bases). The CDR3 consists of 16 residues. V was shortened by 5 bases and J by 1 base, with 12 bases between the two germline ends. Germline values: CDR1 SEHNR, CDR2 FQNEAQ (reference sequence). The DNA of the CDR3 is TGTGCCAGCAGCCCCCCTCGGGGATCTGGGGCCAACGTCCTGACTTTC. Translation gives CASSPPRGSGANVLTF.

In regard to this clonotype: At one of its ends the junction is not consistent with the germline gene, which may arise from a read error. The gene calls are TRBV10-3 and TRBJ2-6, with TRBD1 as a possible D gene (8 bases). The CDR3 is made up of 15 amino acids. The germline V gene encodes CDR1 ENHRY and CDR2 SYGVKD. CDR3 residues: CAIRGDRPGGNVLTF. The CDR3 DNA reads TGTGCCATCAGGGGGGACAGGCCGGGGGGCAACGTCCTGACTTTC.

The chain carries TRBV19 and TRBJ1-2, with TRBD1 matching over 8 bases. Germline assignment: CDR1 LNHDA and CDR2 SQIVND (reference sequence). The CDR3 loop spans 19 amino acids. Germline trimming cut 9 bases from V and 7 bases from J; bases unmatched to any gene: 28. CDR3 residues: CASSQDSGRGRGQSGGYTF. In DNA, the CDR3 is TGTGCCAGCAGCCAAGATTCGGGCAGGGGGCGCGGGCAGTCAGGTGGCTACACCTTC.

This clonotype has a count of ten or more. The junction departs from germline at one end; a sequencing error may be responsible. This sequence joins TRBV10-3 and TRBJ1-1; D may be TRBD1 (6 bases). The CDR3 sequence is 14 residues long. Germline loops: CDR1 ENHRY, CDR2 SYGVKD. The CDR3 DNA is TGTGCCATCAACTTTAAGGGGGAAGGCACTGAAACTTTCTTT. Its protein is CAINFKGEGTETFF.

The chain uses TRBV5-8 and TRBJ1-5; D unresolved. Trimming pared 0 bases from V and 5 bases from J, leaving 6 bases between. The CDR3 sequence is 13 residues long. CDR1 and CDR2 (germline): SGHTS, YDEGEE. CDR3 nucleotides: TGTGCCAGCAGCTTGGGGGTTTATCAGCCCCAGCATTTT. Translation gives CASSLGVYQPQHF.

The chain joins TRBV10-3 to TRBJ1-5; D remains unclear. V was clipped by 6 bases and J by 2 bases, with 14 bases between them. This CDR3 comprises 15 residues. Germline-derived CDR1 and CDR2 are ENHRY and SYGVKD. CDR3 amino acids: CAISFVYEGNQPQHF. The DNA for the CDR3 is TGTGCCATCAGCTTTGTATACGAGGGCAATCAGCCCCAGCATTTT.

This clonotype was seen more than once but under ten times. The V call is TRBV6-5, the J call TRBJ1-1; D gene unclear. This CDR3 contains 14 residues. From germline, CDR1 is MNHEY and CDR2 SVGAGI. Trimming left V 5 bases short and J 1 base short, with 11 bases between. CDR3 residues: CASSTLRTNTEAFF. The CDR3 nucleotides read TGTGCCAGCAGTACGCTAAGGACGAACACTGAAGCTTTCTTT.

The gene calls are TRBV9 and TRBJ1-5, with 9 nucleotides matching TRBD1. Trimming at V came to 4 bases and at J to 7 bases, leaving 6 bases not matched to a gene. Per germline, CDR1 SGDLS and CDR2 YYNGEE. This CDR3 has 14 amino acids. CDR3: CASSRTGEEQPQHF. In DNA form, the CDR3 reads TGTGCCAGCAGCCGGACAGGGGAGGAACAGCCCCAGCATTTT.

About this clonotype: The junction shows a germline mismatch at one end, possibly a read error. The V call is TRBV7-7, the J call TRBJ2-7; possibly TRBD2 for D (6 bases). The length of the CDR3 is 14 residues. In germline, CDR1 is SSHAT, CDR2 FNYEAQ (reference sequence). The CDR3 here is CASSRSGETYEQYF. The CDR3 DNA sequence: TGTGCTAGCAGCCGCTCGGGGGAAACTTACGAGCAGTACTTC.